The clone carrying this TCR beta chain was picked up a small number of times. The target antigen is unknown. The length of the CDR3 is 19 residues. The ends were cut back, 0 bases at V and 3 bases at J, with 21 bases in the middle. Germline V gives CDR1 SGHDT, CDR2 YYEEEE. As for time point: persistent/refractory GD, antithyroid drugs over 5 years with positive TRAb. Extracted RNA from PBMCs served as the source of the TCR library. Graves' disease diagnosis used American Thyroid Association guidelines. These data belong to a study of regulatory T cells in long-lasting Graves disease. Sequencing libraries for TCR beta were prepared with iRepertoire HTBI primers and Arm-PCR of CDR3 regions. TCRdb recomputed calls from the multiplex PCR reads with MiXCR, one row per CDR3 protein. The sample contains 300,000 to 350,000 distinct CDR3 sequences, 15% to 20% of which appear only once. Findings and limits, study-wide: The study found TRBV28, TRBJ1-2 and TRBJ2-5 favored in persistent disease. Persistent-disease Graves' patients showed less TCR diversity than new cases.

This receptor was taken from a female donor with Graves disease. The sequenced sample was peripheral blood mononuclear cells (PBMCs), obtained when the disease was refractory, from a patient treated with antithyroid drugs. The chain carries TRBV5-6 and TRBJ2-2; D is perhaps TRBD2 (5 bases). The CDR3 here is CASSLETWLDYTHTGELFF. Written as DNA, the CDR3 is TGTGCCAGCAGCTTGGAAACGTGGTTAGACTACACTCACACCGGGGAGCTGTTTTTT.